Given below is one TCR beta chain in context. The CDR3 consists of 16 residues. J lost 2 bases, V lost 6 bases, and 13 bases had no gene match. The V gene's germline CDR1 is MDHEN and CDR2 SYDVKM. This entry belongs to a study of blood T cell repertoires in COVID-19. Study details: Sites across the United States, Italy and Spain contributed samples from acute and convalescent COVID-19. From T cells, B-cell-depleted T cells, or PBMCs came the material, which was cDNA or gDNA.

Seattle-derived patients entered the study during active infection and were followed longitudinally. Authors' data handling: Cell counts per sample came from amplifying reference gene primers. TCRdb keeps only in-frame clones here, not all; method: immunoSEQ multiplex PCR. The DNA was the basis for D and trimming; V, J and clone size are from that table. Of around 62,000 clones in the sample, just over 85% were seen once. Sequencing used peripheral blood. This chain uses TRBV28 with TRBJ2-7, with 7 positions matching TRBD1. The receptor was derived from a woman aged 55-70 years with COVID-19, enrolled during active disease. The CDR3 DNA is TGTGCCAGCAGCCCTGGACAGGCGGACTTCACCTACGAGCAGTACTTC. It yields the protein CASSPGQADFTYEQYF.